This T cell receptor (beta chain) was obtained from a study of low-dose radiotherapy and immunotherapy resistance in tumors. Whole-study context: A total of 13 Gy over 26 weeks was given to Cohort 2 as 1 Gy per fraction every two weeks. On an every-two-weeks schedule, patients received intravenous nivolumab 240 mg, along with ipilimumab 1 mg/kg every six weeks.

Both TCRalpha and TCRbeta chains were reverse transcribed with V-gene-specific primers. The TCRs were subjected to amplification over roughly 18 PCR cycles employing a constant-region primer in conjunction with a V-primer adapter. Via MiXCR, TCRdb re-called the reads, giving one row per CDR3 protein. The sample lists some 82,000 distinct CDR3 sequences, approximately 17% occurring once. This CDR3 has 13 residues. V gave up 1 base and J gave up 5 bases, with 8 bases separating them. CDR1 LGHNA and CDR2 YSLEER come from the germline V gene. Many counts were recorded for this clonotype. The time point: before trial treatment. Solid tumors that lacked tumor-infiltrating lymphocytes and were advanced were present in eligible patients.

This sequence originates from a male donor with prostate cancer. The input for sequencing was PBMCs, taken before treatment. The gene calls are TRBV4-3 and TRBJ2-5; D call uncertain. This chain's CDR3 is CASSQVPGETQYF. The CDR3 DNA is TGCGCCAGCAGCCAAGTTCCCGGTGAGACCCAGTACTTC.